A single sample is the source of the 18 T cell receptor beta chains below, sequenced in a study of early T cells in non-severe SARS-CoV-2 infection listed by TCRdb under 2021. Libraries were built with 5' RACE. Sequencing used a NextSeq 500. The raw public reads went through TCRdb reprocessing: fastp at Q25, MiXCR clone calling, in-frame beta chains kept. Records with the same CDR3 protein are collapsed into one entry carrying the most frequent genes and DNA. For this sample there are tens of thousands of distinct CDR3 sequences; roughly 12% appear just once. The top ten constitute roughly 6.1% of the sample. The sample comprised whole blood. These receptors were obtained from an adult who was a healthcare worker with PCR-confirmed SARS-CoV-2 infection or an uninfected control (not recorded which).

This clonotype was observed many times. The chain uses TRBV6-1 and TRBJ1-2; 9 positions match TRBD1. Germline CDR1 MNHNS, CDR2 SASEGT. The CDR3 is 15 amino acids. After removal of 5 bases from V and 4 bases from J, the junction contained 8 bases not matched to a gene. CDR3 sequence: CASSLSTGGIYGYTF. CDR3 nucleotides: TGTGCCAGCAGTCTTTCGACAGGGGGGATCTATGGCTACACCTTC.

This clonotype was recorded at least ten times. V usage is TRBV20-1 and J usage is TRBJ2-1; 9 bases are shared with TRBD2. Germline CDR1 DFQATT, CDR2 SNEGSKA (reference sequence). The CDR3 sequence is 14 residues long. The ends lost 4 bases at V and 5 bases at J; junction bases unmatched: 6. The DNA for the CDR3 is TGCAGTGCTAAAAGCGGGGGGCCCGACAATGAGCAGTTCTTC. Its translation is CSAKSGGPDNEQFF.

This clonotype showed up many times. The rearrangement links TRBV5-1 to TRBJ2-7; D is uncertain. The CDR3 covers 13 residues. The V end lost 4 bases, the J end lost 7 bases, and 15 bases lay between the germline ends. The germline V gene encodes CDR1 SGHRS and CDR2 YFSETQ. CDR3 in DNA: TGCGCCAGCAGCGTGCAGCCCACTACGGAGCAGTACTTC. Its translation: CASSVQPTTEQYF.

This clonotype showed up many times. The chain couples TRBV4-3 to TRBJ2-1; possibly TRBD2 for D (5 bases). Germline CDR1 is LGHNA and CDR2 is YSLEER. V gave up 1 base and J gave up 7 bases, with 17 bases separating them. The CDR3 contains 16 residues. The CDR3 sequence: CASSQVSGGRGNEQFF. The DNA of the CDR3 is TGCGCCAGCAGCCAAGTTTCTGGCGGTAGAGGGAATGAGCAGTTCTTC.

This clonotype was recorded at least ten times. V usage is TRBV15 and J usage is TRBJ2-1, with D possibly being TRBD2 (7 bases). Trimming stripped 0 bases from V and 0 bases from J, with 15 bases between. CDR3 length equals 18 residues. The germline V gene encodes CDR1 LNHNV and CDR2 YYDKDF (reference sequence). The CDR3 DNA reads TGTGCCACCAGCAGAGATCACGGGGGGCTAAGCTCCTACAATGAGCAGTTCTTC. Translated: CATSRDHGGLSSYNEQFF.

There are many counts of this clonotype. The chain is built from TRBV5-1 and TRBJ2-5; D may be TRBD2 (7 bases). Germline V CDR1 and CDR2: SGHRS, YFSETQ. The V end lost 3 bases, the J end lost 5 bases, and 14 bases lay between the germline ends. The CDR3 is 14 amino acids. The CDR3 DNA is TGCGCCAGCAGCTGGGCGGGGGCATCGGAGACCCAGTACTTC. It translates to CASSWAGASETQYF.

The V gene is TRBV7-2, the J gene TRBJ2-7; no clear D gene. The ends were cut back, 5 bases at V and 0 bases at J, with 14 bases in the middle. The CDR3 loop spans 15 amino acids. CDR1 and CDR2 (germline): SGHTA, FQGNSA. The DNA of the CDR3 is TGTGCCAGCAGCCTGCGACTGGCAAGCTCCTACGAGCAGTACTTC. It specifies CASSLRLASSYEQYF.

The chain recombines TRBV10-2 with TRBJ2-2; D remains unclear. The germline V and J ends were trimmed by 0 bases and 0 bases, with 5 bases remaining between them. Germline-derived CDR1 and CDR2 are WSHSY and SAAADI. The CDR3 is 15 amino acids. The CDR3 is CASSESGPNTGELFF. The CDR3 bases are TGCGCCAGCAGTGAGTCTGGACCGAACACCGGGGAGCTGTTTTTT.

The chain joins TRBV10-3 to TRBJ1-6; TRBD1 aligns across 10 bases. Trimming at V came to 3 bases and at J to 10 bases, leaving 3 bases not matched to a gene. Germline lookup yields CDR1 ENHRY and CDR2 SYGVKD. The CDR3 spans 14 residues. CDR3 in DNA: TGTGCCATCAGTGACCGGACAGGGGGGTCACCCCTCCACTTT. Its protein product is CAISDRTGGSPLHF.

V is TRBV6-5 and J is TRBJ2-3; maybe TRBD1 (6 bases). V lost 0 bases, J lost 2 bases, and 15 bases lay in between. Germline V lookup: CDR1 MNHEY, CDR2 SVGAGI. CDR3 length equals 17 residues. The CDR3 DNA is TGTGCCAGCAGTTACTCGGGTGTCAGGGGATACACAGATACGCAGTATTTT. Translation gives CASSYSGVRGYTDTQYF.

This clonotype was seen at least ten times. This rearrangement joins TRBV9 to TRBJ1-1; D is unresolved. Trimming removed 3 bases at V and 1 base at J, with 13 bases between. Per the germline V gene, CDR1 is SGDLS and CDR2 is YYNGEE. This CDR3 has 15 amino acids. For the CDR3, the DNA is TGTGCCAGCAGCGGGCACAGTAGCGCGAACACTGAAGCTTTCTTT. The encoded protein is CASSGHSSANTEAFF. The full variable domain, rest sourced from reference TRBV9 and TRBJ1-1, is DSGVTQTPKHLITATGQRVTLRCSPRSGDLSVYWYQQSLDQGLQFLIQYYNGEERAKGNILERFSAQQFPDLHSELNLSSLELGDSALYFCASSGHSSANTEAFFGQGTRLTVV.

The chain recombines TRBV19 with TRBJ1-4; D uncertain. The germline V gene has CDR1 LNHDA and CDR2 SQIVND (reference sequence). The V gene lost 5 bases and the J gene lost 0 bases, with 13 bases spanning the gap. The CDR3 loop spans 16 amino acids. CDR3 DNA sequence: TGTGCCAGTAGTGAGGACGGCGGAACAACTAATGAAAAACTGTTTTTT. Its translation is CASSEDGGTTNEKLFF.

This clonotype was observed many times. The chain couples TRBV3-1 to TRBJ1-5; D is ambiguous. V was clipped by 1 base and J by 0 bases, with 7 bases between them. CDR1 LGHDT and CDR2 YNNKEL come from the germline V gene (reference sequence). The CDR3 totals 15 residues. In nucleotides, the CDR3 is TGTGCCAGCAGCCAAGTAAGGGATAGCAATCAGCCCCAGCATTTT. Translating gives CASSQVRDSNQPQHF.

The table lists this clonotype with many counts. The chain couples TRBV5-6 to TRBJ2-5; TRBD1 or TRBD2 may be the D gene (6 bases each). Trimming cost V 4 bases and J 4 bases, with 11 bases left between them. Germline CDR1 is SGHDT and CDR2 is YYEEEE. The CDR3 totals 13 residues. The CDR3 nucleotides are TGTGCCAGCAGCGGAGGAGGGGGAGAGACCCAGTACTTC. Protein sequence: CASSGGGGETQYF.

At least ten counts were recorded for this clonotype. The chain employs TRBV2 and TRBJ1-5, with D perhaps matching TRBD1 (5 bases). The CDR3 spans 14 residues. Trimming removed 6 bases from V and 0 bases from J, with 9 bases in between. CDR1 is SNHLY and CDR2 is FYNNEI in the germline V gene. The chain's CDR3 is CASRGHVSNQPQHF. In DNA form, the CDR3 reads TGTGCCAGCAGAGGACACGTTAGCAATCAGCCCCAGCATTTT. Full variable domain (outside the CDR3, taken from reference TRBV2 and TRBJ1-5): EPEVTQTPSHQVTQMGQEVILRCVPISNHLYFYWYRQILGQKVEFLVSFYNNEISEKSEIFDDQFSVERPDGSNFTLKIRSTKLEDSAMYFCASRGHVSNQPQHFGDGTRLSIL.

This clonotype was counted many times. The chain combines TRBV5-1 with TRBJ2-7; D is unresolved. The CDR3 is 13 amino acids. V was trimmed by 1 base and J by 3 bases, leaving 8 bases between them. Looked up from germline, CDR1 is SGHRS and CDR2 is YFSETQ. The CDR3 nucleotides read TGCGCCAGCAGCTTGTTTGGGGACTACGAGCAGTACTTC. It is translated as CASSLFGDYEQYF.

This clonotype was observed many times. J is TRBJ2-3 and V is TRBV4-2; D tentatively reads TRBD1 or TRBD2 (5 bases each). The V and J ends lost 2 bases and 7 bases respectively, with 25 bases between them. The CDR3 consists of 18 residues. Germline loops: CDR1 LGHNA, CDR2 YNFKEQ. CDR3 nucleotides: TGTGCCAGCAGCCAACAGGGTGCTGGCCCTGGGGGAACCCATACGCAGTATTTT. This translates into CASSQQGAGPGGTHTQYF.

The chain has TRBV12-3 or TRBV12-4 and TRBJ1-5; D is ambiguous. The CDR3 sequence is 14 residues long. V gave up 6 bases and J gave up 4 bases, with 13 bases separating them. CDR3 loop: CASSPFQKNQPQHF. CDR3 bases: TGTGCCAGCAGCCCGTTTCAGAAGAATCAGCCCCAGCATTTT.